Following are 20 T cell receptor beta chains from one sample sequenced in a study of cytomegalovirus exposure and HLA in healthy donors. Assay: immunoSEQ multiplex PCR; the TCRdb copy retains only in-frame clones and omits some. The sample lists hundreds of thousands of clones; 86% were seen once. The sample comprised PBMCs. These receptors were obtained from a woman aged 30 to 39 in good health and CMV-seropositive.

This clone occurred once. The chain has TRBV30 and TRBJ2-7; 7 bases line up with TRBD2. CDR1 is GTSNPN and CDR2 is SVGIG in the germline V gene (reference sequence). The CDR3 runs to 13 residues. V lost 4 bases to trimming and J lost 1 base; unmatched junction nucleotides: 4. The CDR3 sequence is CAWKGGSSYEQYF. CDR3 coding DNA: TGTGCCTGGAAGGGCGGGAGTTCCTACGAGCAGTACTTC.

CDR3 amino acids: CASSLAGQNYGYTF. CDR3 bases: TGCGCCAGCAGCTTGGCGGGACAGAATTACGGCTACACCTTC. The chain combines TRBV5-1 with TRBJ1-2; TRBD1 matches at 7 bases. V dropped 0 bases and J dropped 8; count of bases not matched to a gene: 7. CDR3 size: 14 residues. Germline loops: CDR1 SGHRS, CDR2 YFSETQ.

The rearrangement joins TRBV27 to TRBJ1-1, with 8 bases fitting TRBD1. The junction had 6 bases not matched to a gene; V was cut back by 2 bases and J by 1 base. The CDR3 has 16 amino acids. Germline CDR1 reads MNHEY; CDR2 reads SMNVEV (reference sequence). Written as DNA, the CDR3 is TGTGCCAGCAGTTTACAGACAGGGGTTGGGAACACTGAAGCTTTCTTT. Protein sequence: CASSLQTGVGNTEAFF.

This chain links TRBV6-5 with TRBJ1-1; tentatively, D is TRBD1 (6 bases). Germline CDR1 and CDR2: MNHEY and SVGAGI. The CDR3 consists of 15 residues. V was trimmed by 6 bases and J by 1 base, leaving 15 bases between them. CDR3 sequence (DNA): TGTGCCAGCAGACGACCAGTGACAGGGAACACTGAAGCTTTCTTT. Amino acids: CASRRPVTGNTEAFF.

CDR3 DNA sequence: TGTGCCAGCAGCGCCCCCCCGGGACTAGCGGGACGACGGGACGAGCAGTACTTC. Its protein product is CASSAPPGLAGRRDEQYF. The genes are TRBV11-2 and TRBJ2-7; 13 positions match TRBD2. Germline assignment: CDR1 SGHAT and CDR2 FQNNGV. This CDR3 is built from 18 residues. V lost 5 bases and J lost 5; bases outside the gene matches: 15. Variable domain in full (rest from reference TRBV11-2 and TRBJ2-7): EAGVAQSPRYKIIEKRQSVAFWCNPISGHATLYWYQQILGQGPKLLIQFQNNGVVDDSQLPKDRFSAERLKGVDSTLKIQPAKLEDSAVYLCASSAPPGLAGRRDEQYFGPGTRLTVT.

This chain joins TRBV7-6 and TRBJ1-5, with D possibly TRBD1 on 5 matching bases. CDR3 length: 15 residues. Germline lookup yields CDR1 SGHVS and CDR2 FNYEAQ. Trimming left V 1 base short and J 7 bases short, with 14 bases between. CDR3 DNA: TGTGCCAGCAGCTTAGGTGCGTCAGGGCGACAGCCCCAGCATTTT. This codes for CASSLGASGRQPQHF.

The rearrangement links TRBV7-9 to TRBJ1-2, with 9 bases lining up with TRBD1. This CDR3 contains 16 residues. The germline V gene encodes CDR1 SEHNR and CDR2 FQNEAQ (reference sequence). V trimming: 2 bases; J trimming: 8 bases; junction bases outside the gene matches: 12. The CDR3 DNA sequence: TGTGCCAGCAGCTTATATTTGGGGACCGGGACAGGGGGCTACACCTTC. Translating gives CASSLYLGTGTGGYTF.

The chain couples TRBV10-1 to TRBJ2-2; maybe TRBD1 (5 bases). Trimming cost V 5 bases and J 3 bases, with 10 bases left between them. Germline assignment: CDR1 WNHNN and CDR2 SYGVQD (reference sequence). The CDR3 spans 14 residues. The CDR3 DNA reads TGCGCCAGCAGTAGGGGTCGAGACACCGGGGAGCTGTTTTTT. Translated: CASSRGRDTGELFF.

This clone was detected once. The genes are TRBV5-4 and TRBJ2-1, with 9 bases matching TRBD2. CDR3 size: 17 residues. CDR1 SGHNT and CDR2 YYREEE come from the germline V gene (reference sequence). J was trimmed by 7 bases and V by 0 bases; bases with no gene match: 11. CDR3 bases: TGTGCCAGCAGCTTGGTGGGGGGGCTAGCGGGAAGAAATGAGCAGTTCTTC. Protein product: CASSLVGGLAGRNEQFF.

The CDR3: CASSARGNTDTQYF. The DNA for the CDR3 is TGTGCCAGCAGCGCGCGGGGGAACACAGATACGCAGTATTTT. The chain carries TRBV9 and TRBJ2-3; 7 bases align to TRBD2. The CDR3 spans 14 residues. CDR1 SGDLS and CDR2 YYNGEE come from the germline V gene. The ends lost 3 bases at V and 2 bases at J; junction bases unmatched: 3.

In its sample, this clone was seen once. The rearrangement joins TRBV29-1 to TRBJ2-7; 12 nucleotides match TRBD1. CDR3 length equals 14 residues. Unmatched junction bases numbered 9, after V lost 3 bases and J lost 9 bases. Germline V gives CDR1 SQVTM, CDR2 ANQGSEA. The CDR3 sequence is CSVEGGTGGPGQYF. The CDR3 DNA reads TGCAGCGTTGAGGGGGGGACAGGGGGCCCGGGGCAGTACTTC.

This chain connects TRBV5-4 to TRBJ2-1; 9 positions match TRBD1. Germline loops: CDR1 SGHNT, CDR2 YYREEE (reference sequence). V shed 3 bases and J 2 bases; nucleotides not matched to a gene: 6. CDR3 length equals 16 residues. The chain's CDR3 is CASSSPGTGTYNEQFF. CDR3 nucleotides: TGTGCCAGCAGCTCCCCCGGGACAGGGACCTACAATGAGCAGTTCTTC.

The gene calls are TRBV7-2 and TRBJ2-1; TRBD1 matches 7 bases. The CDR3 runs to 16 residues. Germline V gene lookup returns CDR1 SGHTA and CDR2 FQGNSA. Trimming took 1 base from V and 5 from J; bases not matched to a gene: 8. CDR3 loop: CASSLEGTDPNNEQFF. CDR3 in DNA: TGTGCCAGCAGCTTAGAGGGGACAGATCCTAACAATGAGCAGTTCTTC.

The CDR3 nucleotides read TGTGCCAGCAGCCAAGGGGGGACTTTAACCTACAATGAGCAGTTCTTC. Its protein product is CASSQGGTLTYNEQFF. V is TRBV14 and J is TRBJ2-1, with a weak D call TRBD2 (6 bases). Germline V gene sequence: CDR1 SGHDN, CDR2 FVKESK. The CDR3 covers 16 residues. V dropped 1 base and J dropped 2 bases, with 12 bases sitting between them.

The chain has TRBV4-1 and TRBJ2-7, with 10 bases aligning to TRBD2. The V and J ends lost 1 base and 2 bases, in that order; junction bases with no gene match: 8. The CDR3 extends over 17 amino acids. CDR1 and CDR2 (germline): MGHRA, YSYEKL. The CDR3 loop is CASSQGGASGSTYEQYF. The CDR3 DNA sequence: TGCGCCAGCAGCCAAGGCGGGGCTAGCGGGAGTACCTACGAGCAGTACTTC.

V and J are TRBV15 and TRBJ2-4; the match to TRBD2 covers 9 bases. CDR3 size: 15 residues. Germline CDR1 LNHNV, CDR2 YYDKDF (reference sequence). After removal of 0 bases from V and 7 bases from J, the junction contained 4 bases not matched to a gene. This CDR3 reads CATSRDLGTSNIQYF. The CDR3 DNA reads TGTGCCACCAGCAGAGACCTCGGGACTAGCAACATTCAGTACTTC.

The CDR3 spells CASSLGGTVRTEAFF. In DNA form, the CDR3 reads TGTGCCAGCAGCTTAGGGGGGACAGTACGTACTGAAGCTTTCTTT. The rearrangement links TRBV11-3 to TRBJ1-1; 7 nucleotides line up with TRBD1. The CDR3 sequence is 15 residues long. Germline CDR1 reads SGHNT; CDR2 reads YENEEA. J was trimmed by 5 bases and V by 1 base; bases with no gene match: 7.

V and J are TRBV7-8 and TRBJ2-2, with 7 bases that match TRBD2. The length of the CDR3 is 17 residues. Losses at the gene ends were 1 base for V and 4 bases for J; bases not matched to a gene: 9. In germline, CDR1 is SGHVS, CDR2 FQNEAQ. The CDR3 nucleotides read TGTGCCAGCAGCTTAGGGGCGGGGGTGACGGGCACCGGGGAGCTGTTTTTT. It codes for CASSLGAGVTGTGELFF.

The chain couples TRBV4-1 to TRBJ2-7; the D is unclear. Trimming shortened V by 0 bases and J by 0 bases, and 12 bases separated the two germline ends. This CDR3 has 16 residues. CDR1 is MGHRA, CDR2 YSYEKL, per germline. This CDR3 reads CASSQDSSGLSYEQYF. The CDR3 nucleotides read TGCGCCAGCAGCCAAGACTCGTCAGGTCTCTCCTACGAGCAGTACTTC.

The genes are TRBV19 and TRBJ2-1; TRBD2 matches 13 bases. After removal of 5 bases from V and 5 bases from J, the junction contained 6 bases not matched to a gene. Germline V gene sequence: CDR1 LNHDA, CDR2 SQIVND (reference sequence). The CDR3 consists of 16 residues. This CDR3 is CASSRLAGGFDNEQFF. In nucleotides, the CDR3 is TGTGCCAGTAGTCGACTAGCGGGAGGTTTCGACAATGAGCAGTTCTTC.